The clone carrying this T cell receptor (beta chain) was counted ten times or more. Per germline, CDR1 MDHEN and CDR2 SYDVKM. After removal of 3 bases from V and 8 bases from J, the junction contained 10 bases not matched to a gene. This CDR3 contains 15 residues. This specimen belongs to a study of metastatic and nonmetastatic thyroid tumors. MiXCR was used by TCRdb to re-call the PCR reads. The profile shows about 40,000 clones, about 17% of them singletons. No patient received treatment before thyroid surgery. The rearrangement uses TRBV28 and TRBJ1-2; TRBD1 matches at 9 bases. Sequencing input: blood. The sequence came from a female donor with papillary thyroid cancer or a benign thyroid nodule (not recorded which). Some clones in this sample may be carry-over from other donors' samples. This chain's CDR3 is CASSLMTGGVRGYTF. The CDR3 bases are TGTGCCAGCAGTTTGATGACAGGGGGTGTGCGGGGCTACACCTTC.